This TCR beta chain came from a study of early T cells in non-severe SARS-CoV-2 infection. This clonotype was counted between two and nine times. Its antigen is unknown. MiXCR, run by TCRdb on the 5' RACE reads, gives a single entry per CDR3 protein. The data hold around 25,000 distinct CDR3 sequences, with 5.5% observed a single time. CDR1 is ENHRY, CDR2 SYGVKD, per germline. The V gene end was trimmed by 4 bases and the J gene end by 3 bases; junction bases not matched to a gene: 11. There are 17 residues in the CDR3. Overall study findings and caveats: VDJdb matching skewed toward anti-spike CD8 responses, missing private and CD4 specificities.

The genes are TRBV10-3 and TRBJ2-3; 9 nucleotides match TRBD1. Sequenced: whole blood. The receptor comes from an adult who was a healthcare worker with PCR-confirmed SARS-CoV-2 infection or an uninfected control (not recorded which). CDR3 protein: CAISVAGTGKLTDTQYF. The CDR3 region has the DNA TGTGCCATCAGTGTCGCTGGGACAGGGAAATTGACAGATACGCAGTATTTT.